This is a list of T cell receptor beta chains from one sample in a study of shared clonotypes between healthy human individuals. Libraries were prepared by immunoSEQ multiplex PCR; TCRdb keeps only in-frame clonotypes and omits some of them. The sample contains some 1.5 million clones, 95% to 99% of which appear only once. Sequencing was performed on naive CD4+ T cells sorted from blood. These receptor sequences come from a young man in good health. Each CDR3 is given with its conserved first and last residue. The order of the fields is V gene, D gene, J gene, CDR3 length, clone size, CDR3 DNA, CDR3 protein. A D gene is named only where the DNA matches it firmly. Clone size appears in some rows only: once, few, many, or a class for an expanded clone.

v_call: TRBV5-1; d_call: TRBD1; j_call: TRBJ1-4; cdr3_length: 16; clone_size: -; cdr3_nt: TGCGCCAGCAGCTTAAAACAGGGGACTAGCGATGAAAAACTGTTTTTT; cdr3_aa: CASSLKQGTSDEKLFF
v_call: TRBV19; d_call: -; j_call: TRBJ2-3; cdr3_length: 16; clone_size: -; cdr3_nt: TGTGCCAGTAGTATCGGAACGAGGGGTCGGGGAGATACGCAGTATTTT; cdr3_aa: CASSIGTRGRGDTQYF
v_call: TRBV6-1; d_call: -; j_call: TRBJ2-7; cdr3_length: 14; clone_size: -; cdr3_nt: TGTGCCAGCAGTGAAGCGGGAAGCTCCTACGAGCAGTACTTC; cdr3_aa: CASSEAGSSYEQYF
v_call: TRBV30; d_call: -; j_call: TRBJ1-1; cdr3_length: 13; clone_size: -; cdr3_nt: TGTGCCTGGAGTGTTCGCCGGGGGACTGAAGCTTTCTTT; cdr3_aa: CAWSVRRGTEAFF
v_call: TRBV5-4; d_call: TRBD1; j_call: TRBJ1-1; cdr3_length: 18; clone_size: -; cdr3_nt: TGTGCCAGCAGCAAACAGGGGGCTATGTATCCCATGAACACTGAAGCTTTCTTT; cdr3_aa: CASSKQGAMYPMNTEAFF
v_call: TRBV2; d_call: -; j_call: TRBJ2-3; cdr3_length: 12; clone_size: -; cdr3_nt: TGTGCCAGCAGTGAATGGGTGGATACGCAGTATTTT; cdr3_aa: CASSEWVDTQYF
v_call: TRBV28; d_call: -; j_call: TRBJ2-7; cdr3_length: 14; clone_size: -; cdr3_nt: TGTGCCAGCAAACCGTTTTTGGATACCTACGAGCAGTACTTC; cdr3_aa: CASKPFLDTYEQYF
v_call: TRBV5-4; d_call: TRBD1; j_call: TRBJ2-2; cdr3_length: 15; clone_size: once; cdr3_nt: TGTGCCAGCAGCTTGGGGACAGGGGACACCGGGGAGCTGTTTTTT; cdr3_aa: CASSLGTGDTGELFF
v_call: TRBV5-1; d_call: TRBD2; j_call: TRBJ2-1; cdr3_length: 16; clone_size: -; cdr3_nt: TGCGCCAGCAGCCCTCGCGGGAGGGCCGCATACAATGAGCAGTTCTTC; cdr3_aa: CASSPRGRAAYNEQFF
v_call: TRBV5-1; d_call: TRBD2; j_call: TRBJ2-1; cdr3_length: 16; clone_size: -; cdr3_nt: TGCGCCAGCAGCTTCGGACTAGCGGGAGAGGGGAATGAGCAGTTCTTC; cdr3_aa: CASSFGLAGEGNEQFF
v_call: TRBV30; d_call: -; j_call: TRBJ2-5; cdr3_length: 14; clone_size: -; cdr3_nt: TGTGCCTGGAGGACGAGGACAGCCCAAGAGACCCAGTACTTC; cdr3_aa: CAWRTRTAQETQYF
v_call: TRBV28; d_call: -; j_call: TRBJ1-1; cdr3_length: 14; clone_size: -; cdr3_nt: TGTGCCAGCAGTTTATTGGGAGGGAACACTGAAGCTTTCTTT; cdr3_aa: CASSLLGGNTEAFF
v_call: TRBV9; d_call: -; j_call: TRBJ2-5; cdr3_length: 13; clone_size: -; cdr3_nt: TGTGCCAGCAGCACCGGGACACACGAGACCCAGTACTTC; cdr3_aa: CASSTGTHETQYF
v_call: TRBV10-1; d_call: -; j_call: TRBJ2-7; cdr3_length: 12; clone_size: -; cdr3_nt: TGCGCCTCCTCGGAGGGCCTCGGGGAGCAGTACTTC; cdr3_aa: CASSEGLGEQYF
v_call: TRBV9; d_call: TRBD2; j_call: TRBJ2-1; cdr3_length: 15; clone_size: once; cdr3_nt: TGTGCCAGCAGCCGGACTAGCGGGACTTTGACTGAGCAGTTCTTC; cdr3_aa: CASSRTSGTLTEQFF
v_call: TRBV5-1; d_call: -; j_call: TRBJ2-6; cdr3_length: 14; clone_size: -; cdr3_nt: TGCGCCAGCAGTGACCGCTCTGGGGCCAACGTCCTGACTTTC; cdr3_aa: CASSDRSGANVLTF
v_call: TRBV28; d_call: -; j_call: TRBJ1-2; cdr3_length: 13; clone_size: -; cdr3_nt: TGTGCCAGCAGTTGGGAGGGCGCCTATGGCTACACCTTC; cdr3_aa: CASSWEGAYGYTF
v_call: TRBV5-1; d_call: -; j_call: TRBJ1-1; cdr3_length: 18; clone_size: -; cdr3_nt: TGCGCCAGCAGCTCGCCTGTACAGGGCCCTCGGGCGGTCACTGAAGCTTTCTTT; cdr3_aa: CASSSPVQGPRAVTEAFF
v_call: TRBV30; d_call: -; j_call: TRBJ1-5; cdr3_length: 16; clone_size: -; cdr3_nt: TGTGCCTGGGCTAGCGGGGGTTGGAAAGGCAATCAGCCCCAGCATTTT; cdr3_aa: CAWASGGWKGNQPQHF
v_call: TRBV2; d_call: TRBD1; j_call: TRBJ1-2; cdr3_length: 14; clone_size: -; cdr3_nt: TGTGCCAGCAGTGACAGGGGGCGCGGGAGGGGCTACACCTTC; cdr3_aa: CASSDRGRGRGYTF
v_call: TRBV7-8; d_call: -; j_call: TRBJ2-1; cdr3_length: 14; clone_size: -; cdr3_nt: TGTGCCAGCAGCTTGCAAAAGGTATACAATGAGCAGTTCTTC; cdr3_aa: CASSLQKVYNEQFF
v_call: TRBV19; d_call: -; j_call: TRBJ2-7; cdr3_length: 14; clone_size: -; cdr3_nt: TGTGCCAGTAGTCCCTGGCCCGGGACCTACGAGCAGTACTTC; cdr3_aa: CASSPWPGTYEQYF
v_call: TRBV2; d_call: TRBD2; j_call: TRBJ2-5; cdr3_length: 17; clone_size: -; cdr3_nt: TGTGCCAGCAGTGGAAGTAGCGGGAGGGGTTCTGGGGAGACCCAGTACTTC; cdr3_aa: CASSGSSGRGSGETQYF
v_call: TRBV6-6; d_call: -; j_call: TRBJ2-1; cdr3_length: 13; clone_size: -; cdr3_nt: TGTGCCAGCACATTTGACTCCTACAATGAGCAGTTCTTC; cdr3_aa: CASTFDSYNEQFF
v_call: TRBV2; d_call: TRBD2; j_call: TRBJ2-1; cdr3_length: 18; clone_size: -; cdr3_nt: TGTGCCAGCAGTGGACTAGCGGGAGCCCCACTTACCGACAATGAGCAGTTCTTC; cdr3_aa: CASSGLAGAPLTDNEQFF
v_call: TRBV5-1; d_call: -; j_call: TRBJ1-4; cdr3_length: 15; clone_size: once; cdr3_nt: TGCGCCAGCAGCTTGGCCCCAGGGTCAGATGAAAAACTGTTTTTT; cdr3_aa: CASSLAPGSDEKLFF
v_call: TRBV6-5; d_call: -; j_call: TRBJ2-6; cdr3_length: 15; clone_size: -; cdr3_nt: TGTGCCAGCAGTATACAGGGAACTGGGGCCAACGTCCTGACTTTC; cdr3_aa: CASSIQGTGANVLTF
v_call: TRBV19; d_call: -; j_call: TRBJ2-2; cdr3_length: 13; clone_size: -; cdr3_nt: TGTGCCAGTAAGACCCTTTACACCGGGGAGCTGTTTTTT; cdr3_aa: CASKTLYTGELFF
v_call: TRBV5-1; d_call: -; j_call: TRBJ1-1; cdr3_length: 14; clone_size: -; cdr3_nt: TGCGCCAGCAGCTTCCGGACATCGCGGACTGAAGCTTTCTTT; cdr3_aa: CASSFRTSRTEAFF
v_call: TRBV4-1; d_call: TRBD2; j_call: TRBJ2-1; cdr3_length: 15; clone_size: -; cdr3_nt: TGCGCCAGCAGCCAAGTCTTTACTAGCGGACCCGAGCAGTTCTTC; cdr3_aa: CASSQVFTSGPEQFF
v_call: TRBV5-1; d_call: -; j_call: TRBJ2-4; cdr3_length: 16; clone_size: -; cdr3_nt: TGCGCCAGCAGCTTGTTGAATGTGGGTGCTGAAAACATTCAGTACTTC; cdr3_aa: CASSLLNVGAENIQYF
v_call: TRBV28; d_call: TRBD2; j_call: TRBJ2-7; cdr3_length: 14; clone_size: -; cdr3_nt: TGTGCCAGCAGCCTAGCGGGTCCCCGATACGAGCAGTACTTC; cdr3_aa: CASSLAGPRYEQYF
v_call: TRBV7-8; d_call: -; j_call: TRBJ2-1; cdr3_length: 14; clone_size: -; cdr3_nt: TGTGCCAGCAGCTCCCGGGACGGCCTCAATGAGCAGTTCTTC; cdr3_aa: CASSSRDGLNEQFF
v_call: TRBV7-9; d_call: -; j_call: TRBJ2-7; cdr3_length: 13; clone_size: -; cdr3_nt: TGTGCCAGCAGCTCCGGGGCTTTCTACGAGCAGTACTTC; cdr3_aa: CASSSGAFYEQYF
v_call: TRBV10-1; d_call: -; j_call: TRBJ1-1; cdr3_length: 14; clone_size: -; cdr3_nt: TGCGCCAGCAGTGAGTCTCTCTCTGGCCTGGTAGCTTTCTTT; cdr3_aa: CASSESLSGLVAFF
v_call: TRBV13; d_call: -; j_call: TRBJ2-3; cdr3_length: 14; clone_size: -; cdr3_nt: TGTGCCTGCACCGCGAACAGGGTTACGAATACGCAGTATTTT; cdr3_aa: CACTANRVTNTQYF
v_call: TRBV6-5; d_call: -; j_call: TRBJ2-2; cdr3_length: 15; clone_size: -; cdr3_nt: TGTGCCAGCAGTTCCAGGAGCTATAGCACCGGGGAGCTGTTTTTT; cdr3_aa: CASSSRSYSTGELFF
v_call: TRBV15; d_call: TRBD1; j_call: TRBJ1-1; cdr3_length: 16; clone_size: -; cdr3_nt: TGTGCCACCAGCAGAGCCCTAGGACAGGGGAATACTGAAGCTTTCTTT; cdr3_aa: CATSRALGQGNTEAFF
v_call: TRBV28; d_call: -; j_call: TRBJ2-3; cdr3_length: 15; clone_size: -; cdr3_nt: TGTGCCAGCAGTTTTAGGGACTCCCGGCGAGATACGCAGTATTTT; cdr3_aa: CASSFRDSRRDTQYF
v_call: TRBV19; d_call: TRBD2; j_call: TRBJ2-2; cdr3_length: 17; clone_size: -; cdr3_nt: TGTGCCAGTAGTATGCCCTTACTAGCGGGAGTGTTCGGGGAGCTGTTTTTT; cdr3_aa: CASSMPLLAGVFGELFF
v_call: TRBV5-1; d_call: -; j_call: TRBJ2-3; cdr3_length: 14; clone_size: -; cdr3_nt: TGCGCCAGCAGCCCAATTCCGGGTACAGATACGCAGTATTTT; cdr3_aa: CASSPIPGTDTQYF
v_call: TRBV28; d_call: TRBD1; j_call: TRBJ1-4; cdr3_length: 15; clone_size: -; cdr3_nt: TGTGCCAGCAGTTTATCCGACAGGGTTAATGAAAAACTGTTTTTT; cdr3_aa: CASSLSDRVNEKLFF
v_call: TRBV7-2; d_call: TRBD2; j_call: TRBJ2-7; cdr3_length: 13; clone_size: -; cdr3_nt: TGTGCCAGCTCTGCTAGCGGGAGCTACGAGCAGTACTTC; cdr3_aa: CASSASGSYEQYF
v_call: TRBV10-3; d_call: -; j_call: TRBJ2-3; cdr3_length: 14; clone_size: -; cdr3_nt: TGTGCCACCAGGAGGGCTATGGGCACAGATACGCAGTATTTT; cdr3_aa: CATRRAMGTDTQYF